This TCR beta chain was obtained from a study of blood T cells in healthy people across ages (dated by TCRdb to about 2015). For the wider study: In model experiments, template switching captured roughly one uniquely barcoded TCR beta cDNA molecule for every two T cells. Age-related changes in TCR beta repertoire diversity were measured in the study by deep sequencing normalized with unique cDNA molecular identifiers. The donors were divided into four age groups: young (average around 15 years), middle-aged (approximately 41), aged (about 60) and long-lived (about 90). To avoid experimental bias, donors of different ages were randomly spread across the sequencing lanes. Two additional independent replicas of 1 million unique cDNA reads from the same blood draw were analyzed for two donors (one aged 18 to 30 and one aged 80 or older). Study-wide findings and limitations: As age increased, observed TCR beta diversity per million T cells dropped in a roughly linear way, and a significant reduction was already evident by age about 36. Bulk unsorted PBMC profiling prevented conclusive comparison of naive and antigen-experienced compartments. Compared with the aged group, the long-lived group had more naive CD4+ T cells, fewer expanded clones and increased TCR diversity, suggesting age selection. Total diversity estimates from one million sequenced T cells were considered lower bounds and underestimates. The percentage of naive T cells measured by flow cytometry correlated strongly with observed TCR beta diversity. Because the CMV infection status of the donors was unknown, age-related changes in expanded clonotypes may potentially have been confounded.

Including cysteine and phenylalanine, the CDR3 has 12 amino acids. The DNA shown is the 36-base CDR3, in frame from base 1. Reading the germline V gene gives CDR1 KGHSH and CDR2 LQKENI. The V end loses 3 bases and the J end loses 7 bases, and a stretch of 7 bases separates them. This clonotype showed up many times. Its antigen is still unknown. Base qualities were left out, and no much larger clone turns up one base away. The library relied on 5' RACE. Instrument on record: Illumina HiSeq 2500. The second PCR ran for roughly 7 to 12 cycles and used a J-beta primer mix along with a sample-barcoded 5' primer. A unique molecular identifier was introduced onto each TCR beta cDNA molecule by a template-switch 5' adaptor carrying 12 random nucleotides. Each sample yielded at least 3 million CDR3-containing paired-end reads. First-strand cDNA synthesis was performed from all RNA using the Mint cDNA synthesis kit, with priming by a TRBC-specific oligonucleotide. After uracil-DNA glycosylase treatment, a first 18-cycle PCR used universal primers M1SS and BC2_uni_R on all cDNA. In the paper's pipeline: Each sample was normalized by randomly selecting 1 million high-quality reads, each carrying a distinct molecular identifier. Reads sharing molecular identifiers were discarded rather than binned into consensus sequences. MiTCR, run with a Q25 quality threshold and the strictest error-elimination algorithm, handled CDR3 identification, clonotype clustering and error correction. Lower-bound total TCR beta diversity was estimated with a nonparametric unseen species model using Euler transformation. TCRdb redid the processing of the public reads, applying fastp at Q25 and MiXCR, and retained in-frame beta chains. CDR3 protein duplicates are merged, each entry listing the most common genes and DNA. In this record, the V and J calls reflect TCRdb's handling and not the investigators' own analysis. For this sample the table gives hundreds of thousands of distinct CDR3 sequences, of which 22% were detected only once. In total, the top ten clones hold around 21% of the sample.

Systemically healthy Caucasian individuals from Russia, some 38 in total and aged about 6 to 100 years, were included as donors. Around 10 milliliters of peripheral blood were drawn from each donor into EDTA-treated Vacutainer tubes. PBMCs were isolated by Ficoll-Paque density-gradient centrifugation, with at least 7 million obtained per sample. Total RNA, at least 6 micrograms per sample, was extracted from PBMCs with Trizol reagent. For every donor, flow cytometry on a PBMC aliquot measured the percentage of naive CD45RAhigh/CD27high T cells. The source material was blood. Rearrangement joined TRBV18 to TRBJ2-1; TRBD2 could be the D gene, as 6 bases match. This TCR came from a man aged 65 to 79 in good health. The CDR3 here reads CASSPRENEQFF. At the DNA level, the sequence is TGTGCCAGCTCACCGCGGGAAAATGAGCAGTTCTTC.